The rows below give T cell receptor beta chains drawn from one sample of a study of response to subunit inactivated influenza vaccine. Via MiXCR, TCRdb re-called the RT-PCR reads, giving one row per CDR3 protein. Of 560,000 or so distinct CDR3 sequences listed, around 8% are singletons. The specimen was PBMCs from blood, collected less than 30 months after vaccination. These receptors all come from a man aged 50 to 69 who received an inactivated influenza vaccine. Each CDR3 is given with its conserved first and last residue. The order of the fields is D gene, clone size, V gene, J gene, CDR3 length, CDR3 protein, CDR3 DNA. D genes are given only for firm matches. For some rows the clone size is stated as once, few or many, or as a class when expanded; others skip it.

>TRBD1|many|TRBV7-2|TRBJ2-1|15
CASSYGTGRNNEQFF
TGTGCCAGCAGCTACGGGACAGGGCGTAACAATGAGCAGTTCTTC
>-|many|TRBV4-2|TRBJ2-2|16
CASSQPSGQGTGELFF
TGTGCCAGCAGCCAGCCCTCGGGCCAGGGCACCGGGGAGCTGTTTTTT
>TRBD2|few|TRBV3-1|TRBJ2-2|17
CASSQFRGLAGTGELFF
TGTGCCAGCAGCCAATTTCGGGGACTAGCGGGTACCGGGGAGCTGTTTTTT
>-|-|TRBV6-2/TRBV6-3|TRBJ1-1|14
CASSYFLVAAEAFF
TGTGCCAGCAGTTACTTTCTGGTTGCGGCTGAAGCTTTCTTT
>-|few|TRBV5-1|TRBJ1-1|14
CASRERGMNTEAFF
TGCGCCAGCAGAGAACGGGGAATGAACACTGAAGCTTTCTTT
>TRBD2|-|TRBV12-3/TRBV12-4|TRBJ2-1|16
CASSLVGGGVYNEQFF
TGTGCCAGCAGTTTAGTCGGCGGGGGGGTCTACAATGAGCAGTTCTTC
>-|few|TRBV9|TRBJ2-5|14
CASSVGQAVETQYF
TGTGCCAGCAGCGTAGGACAGGCGGTTGAGACCCAGTACTTC
>TRBD1|many|TRBV12-3/TRBV12-4|TRBJ1-3|14
CASSMSGGRNTIYF
TGTGCCAGCAGTATGTCAGGGGGAAGAAACACCATATATTTT
>TRBD2|few|TRBV20-1|TRBJ2-3|14
CSARASGRINTQYF
TGCAGTGCTAGAGCTAGCGGGAGGATAAATACGCAGTATTTT
>TRBD2|many|TRBV12-3/TRBV12-4|TRBJ2-1|13
CASSLAGTSEQFF
TGTGCCAGCAGCCTTGCGGGGACTAGTGAGCAGTTCTTC
>-|many|TRBV12-3/TRBV12-4|TRBJ2-3|13
CASSLLATDTQYF
TGTGCCAGCAGTTTACTGGCAACAGATACGCAGTATTTT
>-|-|TRBV5-4|TRBJ1-2|16
CASSSDVKTTLYGYTF
TGTGCCAGCAGCAGTGATGTGAAGACGACTCTCTATGGCTACACCTTC
>-|many|TRBV5-1|TRBJ2-7|14
CASSLVYAAYEQYF
TGCGCCAGCAGCTTGGTGTACGCAGCCTACGAGCAGTACTTC
>-|many|TRBV7-2|TRBJ2-4|17
CASSLAGGRIAKNIQYF
TGTGCCAGCAGCTTAGCCGGTGGGAGGATAGCCAAAAACATTCAGTACTTC
>-|many|TRBV5-1|TRBJ1-5|14
CASSFKGVDGPQHF
TGCGCCAGCAGCTTCAAAGGGGTGGATGGGCCCCAGCATTTT
>-|many|TRBV19|TRBJ2-1|13
CASSSSRGVEQFF
TGTGCCAGTAGTTCGTCCAGGGGGGTCGAGCAGTTCTTC
>TRBD1|-|TRBV20-1|TRBJ2-2|11
CSASGTGWLFF
TGCAGTGCTTCCGGGACAGGGTGGTTGTTTTTT
>-|many|TRBV15|TRBJ2-3|13
CATGQPPTDTQYF
TGTGCCACCGGACAGCCCCCTACAGATACGCAGTATTTT
>-|few|TRBV20-1|TRBJ2-1|14
CSHTGRQHYNEQFF
TGCAGCCATACTGGGCGGCAACACTACAATGAGCAGTTCTTC
>-|-|TRBV12-3/TRBV12-4|TRBJ2-7|18
CASSLSPLIRTDTYEQYF
TGTGCCAGCAGTTTATCTCCATTAATACGGACTGATACCTACGAGCAGTACTTC
>-|many|TRBV5-1|TRBJ1-2|17
CASSLGVAGPANYGYTF
TGCGCCAGCAGCTTAGGAGTGGCAGGGCCAGCTAACTATGGCTACACCTTC
>-|few|TRBV6-1|TRBJ2-7|15
CASSEGRTVVGGQYF
TGTGCCAGCAGTGAAGGCCGGACGGTGGTTGGTGGGCAGTACTTC